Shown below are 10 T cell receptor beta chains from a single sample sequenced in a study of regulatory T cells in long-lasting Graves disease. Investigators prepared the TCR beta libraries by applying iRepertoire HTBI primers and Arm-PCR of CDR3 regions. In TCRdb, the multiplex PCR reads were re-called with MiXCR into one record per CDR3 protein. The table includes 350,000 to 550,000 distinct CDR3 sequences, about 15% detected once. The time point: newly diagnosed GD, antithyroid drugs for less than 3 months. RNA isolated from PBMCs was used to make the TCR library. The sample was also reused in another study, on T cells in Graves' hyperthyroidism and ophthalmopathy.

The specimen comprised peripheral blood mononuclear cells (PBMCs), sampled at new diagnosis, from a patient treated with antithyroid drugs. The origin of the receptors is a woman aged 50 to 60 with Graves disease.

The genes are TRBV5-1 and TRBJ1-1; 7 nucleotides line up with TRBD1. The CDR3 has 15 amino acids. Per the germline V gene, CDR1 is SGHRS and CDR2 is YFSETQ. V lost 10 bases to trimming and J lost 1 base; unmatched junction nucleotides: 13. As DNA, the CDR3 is TGCGCCTCCCAGGGGGTTGCAGGCGCGAACACTGAAGCTTTCTTT. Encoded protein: CASQGVAGANTEAFF.

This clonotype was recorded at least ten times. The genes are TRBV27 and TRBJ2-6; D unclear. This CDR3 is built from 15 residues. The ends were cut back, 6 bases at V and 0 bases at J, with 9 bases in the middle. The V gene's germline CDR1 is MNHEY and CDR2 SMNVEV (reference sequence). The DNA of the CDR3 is TGTGCCAGCAGCTCCCAAATCTCTGGGGCCAACGTCCTGACTTTC. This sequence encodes CASSSQISGANVLTF.

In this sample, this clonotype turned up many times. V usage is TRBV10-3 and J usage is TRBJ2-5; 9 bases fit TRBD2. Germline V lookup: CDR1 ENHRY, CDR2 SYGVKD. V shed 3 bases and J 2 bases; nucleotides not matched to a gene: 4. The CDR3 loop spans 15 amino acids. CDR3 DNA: TGTGCCATCAGTGATATAGCGGGAGAACAAGAGACCCAGTACTTC. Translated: CAISDIAGEQETQYF.

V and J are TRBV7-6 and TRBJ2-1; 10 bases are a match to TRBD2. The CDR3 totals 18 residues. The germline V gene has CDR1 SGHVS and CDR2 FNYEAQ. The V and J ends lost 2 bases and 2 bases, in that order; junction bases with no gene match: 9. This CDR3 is CASSLRGSGRKTYNEQFF. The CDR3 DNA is TGTGCCAGCAGCTTACGAGGTAGCGGGAGGAAAACCTACAATGAGCAGTTCTTC.

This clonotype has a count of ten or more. CDR3 residues: CASSLDGRDTDTQYF. The CDR3, as DNA: TGCGCCAGCAGCTTGGATGGGAGAGACACAGATACGCAGTATTTT. The chain employs TRBV5-1 and TRBJ2-3; a possible D gene is TRBD2 (5 bases). With 0 bases removed from V and 2 bases from J, the gap between germline ends came to 10 bases. The CDR3 totals 15 residues. Germline CDR1 SGHRS, CDR2 YFSETQ.

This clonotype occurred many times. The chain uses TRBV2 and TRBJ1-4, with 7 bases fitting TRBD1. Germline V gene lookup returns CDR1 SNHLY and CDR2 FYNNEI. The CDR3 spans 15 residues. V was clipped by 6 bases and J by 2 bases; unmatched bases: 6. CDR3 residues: CASRTGFGTNEKLFF. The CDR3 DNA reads TGTGCCAGCAGGACAGGGTTCGGCACTAATGAAAAACTGTTTTTT.

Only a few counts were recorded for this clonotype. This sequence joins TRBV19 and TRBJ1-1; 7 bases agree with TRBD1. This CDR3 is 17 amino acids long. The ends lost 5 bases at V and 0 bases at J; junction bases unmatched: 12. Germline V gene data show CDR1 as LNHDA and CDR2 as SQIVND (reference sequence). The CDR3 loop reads CASSFGRDRFMNTEAFF. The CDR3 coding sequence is TGTGCCAGTAGTTTTGGTCGGGACAGATTCATGAACACTGAAGCTTTCTTT.

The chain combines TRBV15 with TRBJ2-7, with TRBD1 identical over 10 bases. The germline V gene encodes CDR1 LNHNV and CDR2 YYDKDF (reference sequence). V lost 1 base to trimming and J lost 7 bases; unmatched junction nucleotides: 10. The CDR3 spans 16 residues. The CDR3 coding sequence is TGTGCCACCAGCAGAGTGGACAGGGGGAATACGGGGGAGCAGTACTTC. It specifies CATSRVDRGNTGEQYF.

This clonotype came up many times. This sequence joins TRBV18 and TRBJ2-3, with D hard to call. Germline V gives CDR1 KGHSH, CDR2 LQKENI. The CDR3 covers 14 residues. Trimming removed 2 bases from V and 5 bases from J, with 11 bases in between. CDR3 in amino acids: CASSPRYKEDTQYF. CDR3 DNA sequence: TGTGCCAGCTCACCAAGGTATAAGGAAGATACGCAGTATTTT.

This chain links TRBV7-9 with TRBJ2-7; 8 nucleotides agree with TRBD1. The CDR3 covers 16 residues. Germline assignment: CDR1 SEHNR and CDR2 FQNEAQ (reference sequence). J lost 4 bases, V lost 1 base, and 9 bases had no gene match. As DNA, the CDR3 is TGTGCCAGCAGCTTAGGGGTCGGACAGGGTCGGTACGAGCAGTACTTC. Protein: CASSLGVGQGRYEQYF.